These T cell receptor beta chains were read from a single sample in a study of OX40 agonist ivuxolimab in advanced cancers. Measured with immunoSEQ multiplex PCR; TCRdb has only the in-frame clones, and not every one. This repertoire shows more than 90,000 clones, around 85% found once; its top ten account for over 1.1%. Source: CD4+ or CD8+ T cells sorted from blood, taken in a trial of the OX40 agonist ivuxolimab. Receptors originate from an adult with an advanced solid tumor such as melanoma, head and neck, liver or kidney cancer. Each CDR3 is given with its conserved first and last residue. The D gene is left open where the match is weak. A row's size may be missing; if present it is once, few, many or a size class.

CDR3nt: TGTGCCAGCAGTTACACTCCCGGTGAAAAACTGTTTTTT
CDR3aa: CASSYTPGEKLFF
j_gene: TRBJ1-4
abundance: .
d_gene: .
v_gene: TRBV6-5

CDR3nt: TGCGCCAGCAGCCAACTTACAGGGAGCACTGAAGCTTTCTTT
CDR3aa: CASSQLTGSTEAFF
j_gene: TRBJ1-1
abundance: few
d_gene: .
v_gene: TRBV5-1

CDR3nt: TGTGCCAGCAGCTCGAGGGCCCCTGGGTGTCGGGAGACCCAGTACTTC
CDR3aa: CASSSRAPGCRETQYF
j_gene: TRBJ2-5
abundance: .
d_gene: .
v_gene: TRBV21-1

CDR3nt: TGCGCCAGCAGCCGATCTTGGGATGGACCCTACGAGCAGTACTTC
CDR3aa: CASSRSWDGPYEQYF
j_gene: TRBJ2-7
abundance: .
d_gene: .
v_gene: TRBV4-3

CDR3nt: TGTGCCAGCAGCCCTCAGGGGAGGAGGGGGCAAGAGACCCAGTACTTC
CDR3aa: CASSPQGRRGQETQYF
j_gene: TRBJ2-5
abundance: .
d_gene: .
v_gene: TRBV9

CDR3nt: TGTGCCAGCAGCTTAGGAGGGGGCGTAACGCAGACCCAGTACTTC
CDR3aa: CASSLGGGVTQTQYF
j_gene: TRBJ2-5
abundance: .
d_gene: TRBD1
v_gene: TRBV11-2

CDR3nt: TGTGCCAGCAGTTTCGTGACTAGCGCGAGGAATGAGCAGTTCTTC
CDR3aa: CASSFVTSARNEQFF
j_gene: TRBJ2-1
abundance: .
d_gene: TRBD2
v_gene: TRBV28

CDR3nt: TGCGCCAGCAGCCCCGGGACAGGGGGATACCAAGAGACCCAGTACTTC
CDR3aa: CASSPGTGGYQETQYF
j_gene: TRBJ2-5
abundance: .
d_gene: TRBD1
v_gene: TRBV5-1

CDR3nt: TGTGCCAGCAGGGAAACCGGGACAGGAGCCCGTGGGCAGTACTTC
CDR3aa: CASRETGTGARGQYF
j_gene: TRBJ2-7
abundance: .
d_gene: TRBD1
v_gene: TRBV6-6

CDR3nt: TGTGCCAGCAGCGGCGGACTAGCGGGAGAACGGCAGTACTTC
CDR3aa: CASSGGLAGERQYF
j_gene: TRBJ2-7
abundance: few
d_gene: TRBD2
v_gene: TRBV7-2

CDR3nt: TGTGCCAGCAGCTTATCAGTAAGCTCCTACGAGCAGTACTTC
CDR3aa: CASSLSVSSYEQYF
j_gene: TRBJ2-7
abundance: .
d_gene: .
v_gene: TRBV7-3

CDR3nt: TGCGCCAGCAGCGCCGGGACGACTAGCACAGATACGCAGTATTTT
CDR3aa: CASSAGTTSTDTQYF
j_gene: TRBJ2-3
abundance: few
d_gene: .
v_gene: TRBV5-1

CDR3nt: TGTGCCAGCAGCTCCAAGCCCGAGCAGTTCTTC
CDR3aa: CASSSKPEQFF
j_gene: TRBJ2-1
abundance: .
d_gene: .
v_gene: TRBV7-2

CDR3nt: TGTGCCAGCAGCTTGGCCGAGGTCAGGTGGGACTACGAGCAGTACTTC
CDR3aa: CASSLAEVRWDYEQYF
j_gene: TRBJ2-7
abundance: once
d_gene: .
v_gene: TRBV5-6

CDR3nt: TGTGCCAGCAGTTACGGCAGGAGCTCCTACGAGCAGTACTTC
CDR3aa: CASSYGRSSYEQYF
j_gene: TRBJ2-7
abundance: .
d_gene: .
v_gene: TRBV6-6

CDR3nt: TGTGCCAGCAGCGAGGATGGCGTCGGGAACACAGATACGCAGTATTTT
CDR3aa: CASSEDGVGNTDTQYF
j_gene: TRBJ2-3
abundance: .
d_gene: .
v_gene: TRBV9

CDR3nt: TGTGCCAGCAGTTTACGTTCCGGGACAGGGTGGCTAGGGACCCAGTACTTC
CDR3aa: CASSLRSGTGWLGTQYF
j_gene: TRBJ2-5
abundance: once
d_gene: TRBD1
v_gene: TRBV27

CDR3nt: TGTGCCAGCAGCGTAGGGAAGAATGAGCAGTTCTTC
CDR3aa: CASSVGKNEQFF
j_gene: TRBJ2-1
abundance: .
d_gene: .
v_gene: TRBV9

CDR3nt: TGTGCCATCTCAAGAGGGGAATACAATGAGCAGTTCTTC
CDR3aa: CAISRGEYNEQFF
j_gene: TRBJ2-1
abundance: .
d_gene: .
v_gene: TRBV10-3

CDR3nt: TGTGCCAGTCGAGTCCAGGCCCACACCGGGGAGCTGTTTTTT
CDR3aa: CASRVQAHTGELFF
j_gene: TRBJ2-2
abundance: few
d_gene: .
v_gene: TRBV19

CDR3nt: TGCAGCGTTGCTGTGAGCTCTGGAAACACCATATATTTT
CDR3aa: CSVAVSSGNTIYF
j_gene: TRBJ1-3
abundance: .
d_gene: .
v_gene: TRBV29-1

CDR3nt: TGTGCCAGCACCACTCGGGGTCCGGGACAGGGACCGGCAGAAGGAAAACTGTTTTTT
CDR3aa: CASTTRGPGQGPAEGKLFF
j_gene: TRBJ1-4
abundance: .
d_gene: TRBD1
v_gene: TRBV7-8

CDR3nt: TGTGCCAGCAGCTTGGTGGGACAGGAGAGGCCAAAACTGTTTTTT
CDR3aa: CASSLVGQERPKLFF
j_gene: TRBJ1-4
abundance: .
d_gene: TRBD1
v_gene: TRBV5-4

CDR3nt: TGTGCCACCAGCATGGGGACAGCGCCGGAAGCTTTCTTT
CDR3aa: CATSMGTAPEAFF
j_gene: TRBJ1-1
abundance: .
d_gene: TRBD1
v_gene: TRBV15

CDR3nt: TGTGCCAGCAGTAAGACTAGCGGGAGGGCCGGGGGCGCTGCAGATACGCAGTATTTT
CDR3aa: CASSKTSGRAGGAADTQYF
j_gene: TRBJ2-3
abundance: .
d_gene: TRBD2
v_gene: TRBV2

CDR3nt: TGTGCCAGCAACCGAGCGGGCCGATCCTACGAGCAGTACTTC
CDR3aa: CASNRAGRSYEQYF
j_gene: TRBJ2-7
abundance: .
d_gene: .
v_gene: TRBV7-2

CDR3nt: TGTGCCAGCAGTTATCGACTAGGTCAGGACGAGCAGTACTTC
CDR3aa: CASSYRLGQDEQYF
j_gene: TRBJ2-7
abundance: once
d_gene: .
v_gene: TRBV6-5

CDR3nt: TGTGCCAGCAGTCAATCCAGGGGGCGGAGTGGCTACACCTTC
CDR3aa: CASSQSRGRSGYTF
j_gene: TRBJ1-2
abundance: .
d_gene: TRBD1
v_gene: TRBV6-5

CDR3nt: TGTGCCAGCAGCTCCTTAGGTTCCTACAATGAGCAGTTCTTC
CDR3aa: CASSSLGSYNEQFF
j_gene: TRBJ2-1
abundance: once
d_gene: .
v_gene: TRBV5-4

CDR3nt: TGCGCCAGCAGCTCGGGGACAGGGCGGAACTACGAGCAGTACTTC
CDR3aa: CASSSGTGRNYEQYF
j_gene: TRBJ2-7
abundance: .
d_gene: TRBD1
v_gene: TRBV5-1

CDR3nt: TGTGCCAGCAGCTTAGCGCAACAGGGTACCTACAATGAGCAGTTCTTC
CDR3aa: CASSLAQQGTYNEQFF
j_gene: TRBJ2-1
abundance: once
d_gene: .
v_gene: TRBV7-2

CDR3nt: TGCGCCAGCAGTGGAGCGGGAGGTCCCCTGGAGACCCAGTACTTC
CDR3aa: CASSGAGGPLETQYF
j_gene: TRBJ2-5
abundance: .
d_gene: TRBD2
v_gene: TRBV10-2

CDR3nt: TGTGCCAGCAGCCCGGGACAGGGCGGTAAAGGTTACGAGCAGTACTTC
CDR3aa: CASSPGQGGKGYEQYF
j_gene: TRBJ2-7
abundance: .
d_gene: TRBD1
v_gene: TRBV11-3

CDR3nt: TGTGCCAGCAGTTGGGGCTCTGGGGCCAACGTCCTGACTTTC
CDR3aa: CASSWGSGANVLTF
j_gene: TRBJ2-6
abundance: .
d_gene: .
v_gene: TRBV27

CDR3nt: TGTGCCAGCAGCTTCTTAAGGGGGTACGGGACAATAAGGGAGACCCAGTACTTC
CDR3aa: CASSFLRGYGTIRETQYF
j_gene: TRBJ2-5
abundance: .
d_gene: .
v_gene: TRBV7-2

CDR3nt: TGTGCCAGCAGCCCTGCAGGGGGAAGGACGGTAACAGATACGCAGTATTTT
CDR3aa: CASSPAGGRTVTDTQYF
j_gene: TRBJ2-3
abundance: .
d_gene: TRBD1
v_gene: TRBV5-4

CDR3nt: TGCGCCAGCAGCTTGTTTGGGGACGCTTCTCTATCACCCCTCCACTTT
CDR3aa: CASSLFGDASLSPLHF
j_gene: TRBJ1-6
abundance: .
d_gene: .
v_gene: TRBV5-1

CDR3nt: TGTGCCAGCAACGCCGGGACCCAGGTCTGGCGCGCGTACTTC
CDR3aa: CASNAGTQVWRAYF
j_gene: TRBJ2-7
abundance: .
d_gene: .
v_gene: TRBV6-6

CDR3nt: TGCAGCGTCTTAGTAGGGTCGACCTACAATGAGCAGTTCTTC
CDR3aa: CSVLVGSTYNEQFF
j_gene: TRBJ2-1
abundance: .
d_gene: .
v_gene: TRBV29-1

CDR3nt: TGTGCCAGCAGCTCCGGGACAGGGGTGACCTCCTACGAGCAGTACTTC
CDR3aa: CASSSGTGVTSYEQYF
j_gene: TRBJ2-7
abundance: .
d_gene: TRBD1
v_gene: TRBV7-2

CDR3nt: TGTGCCAGCAGTGAAGGGCTGGGGCACTCCTACGAGCAGTACTTC
CDR3aa: CASSEGLGHSYEQYF
j_gene: TRBJ2-7
abundance: .
d_gene: .
v_gene: TRBV6-1

CDR3nt: TGTGCCAGCAGAGTGACAGGGGCTCCCTACGAGCAGTACTTC
CDR3aa: CASRVTGAPYEQYF
j_gene: TRBJ2-7
abundance: .
d_gene: TRBD1
v_gene: TRBV5-6

CDR3nt: TGTGCCAGTAGTATATCCCCGTTAGTAGATACGCAGTATTTT
CDR3aa: CASSISPLVDTQYF
j_gene: TRBJ2-3
abundance: .
d_gene: .
v_gene: TRBV19

CDR3nt: TGCAGCTCCGGCGGGGCTGGGGCGGGGGAGACCCAGTACTTC
CDR3aa: CSSGGAGAGETQYF
j_gene: TRBJ2-5
abundance: .
d_gene: .
v_gene: TRBV29-1

CDR3nt: TGTGCCAGCAGCTTAGCCGGGACTAGCGGTTCCAGCTCCTACAATGAGCAGTTCTTC
CDR3aa: CASSLAGTSGSSSYNEQFF
j_gene: TRBJ2-1
abundance: .
d_gene: TRBD2
v_gene: TRBV7-2

CDR3nt: TGTGCCAGCTCACCCACACCGGGCGGGGGATCCTACGAGCAGTACTTC
CDR3aa: CASSPTPGGGSYEQYF
j_gene: TRBJ2-7
abundance: .
d_gene: TRBD2
v_gene: TRBV18

CDR3nt: TGTGCCAGCAGTTACAGGAGGGACGAGCAGTACTTC
CDR3aa: CASSYRRDEQYF
j_gene: TRBJ2-7
abundance: .
d_gene: .
v_gene: TRBV6-5

CDR3nt: TGTGCCAGCAGTTTGGACAGGATAATAACGGACTATGGCTACACCTTC
CDR3aa: CASSLDRIITDYGYTF
j_gene: TRBJ1-2
abundance: .
d_gene: TRBD1
v_gene: TRBV6-5

CDR3nt: TGTGCCAGCAGCTCTACGGTTGAAAAACTGTTTTTT
CDR3aa: CASSSTVEKLFF
j_gene: TRBJ1-4
abundance: .
d_gene: .
v_gene: TRBV7-9

CDR3nt: TGTGCAAGTCGCGGGACTAGCGGGAGGTTAAGCTCCTACAATGAGCAGTTCTTC
CDR3aa: CASRGTSGRLSSYNEQFF
j_gene: TRBJ2-1
abundance: .
d_gene: .
v_gene: TRBV12-2

CDR3nt: TGTGCCAGTAGCCCAGGTTCTAATGAAAAACTGTTTTTT
CDR3aa: CASSPGSNEKLFF
j_gene: TRBJ1-4
abundance: .
d_gene: .
v_gene: TRBV19

CDR3nt: TGTGCCAGCAGCCTAGGGACTATGAGCTCCTACGAGCAGTACTTC
CDR3aa: CASSLGTMSSYEQYF
j_gene: TRBJ2-7
abundance: .
d_gene: TRBD2
v_gene: TRBV9

CDR3nt: TGTGCCAGCAGCTTGGGGACAGTCATCTCTGGAAACACCATATATTTT
CDR3aa: CASSLGTVISGNTIYF
j_gene: TRBJ1-3
abundance: .
d_gene: TRBD1
v_gene: TRBV7-6

CDR3nt: TGCGCCAGCAATAGAGAGGGGGCCAACACTGAAGCTTTCTTT
CDR3aa: CASNREGANTEAFF
j_gene: TRBJ1-1
abundance: .
d_gene: TRBD1
v_gene: TRBV5-1

CDR3nt: TGTGCCAGCAGGGATACAGGGGGCCGATTGGATACGCAGTATTTT
CDR3aa: CASRDTGGRLDTQYF
j_gene: TRBJ2-3
abundance: .
d_gene: TRBD1
v_gene: TRBV2

CDR3nt: TGTGCCAGCACCACACAGGGGGCAAATGCCAGAGCTTTCTTT
CDR3aa: CASTTQGANARAFF
j_gene: TRBJ1-1
abundance: .
d_gene: TRBD1
v_gene: TRBV6-5

CDR3nt: TGCGCCAGCAGTGAGCCTTGGAAATTAAACTCTGGAAACACCATATATTTT
CDR3aa: CASSEPWKLNSGNTIYF
j_gene: TRBJ1-3
abundance: .
d_gene: .
v_gene: TRBV10-1

CDR3nt: TGTGCCAGCAGTCATGGACTAGCGGGAGGGCAGGGAGAGACCCAGTACTTC
CDR3aa: CASSHGLAGGQGETQYF
j_gene: TRBJ2-5
abundance: .
d_gene: TRBD2
v_gene: TRBV7-7